Below are 18 T cell receptor beta chains sequenced from a single sample in a study of blood T cells in healthy people across ages. The second PCR ran roughly 7 to 11 cycles with a sample-barcoded 5' primer and J-beta primers. TCRdb processed the 5' RACE reads anew with MiXCR; each CDR3 protein has one entry. The data hold fewer than 1,000,000 distinct CDR3 sequences, with under 55% observed a single time. Sequencing input: blood. These receptors all stem from a man aged 55-75 years in good health.

In this sample, this clonotype turned up many times. The chain recombines TRBV4-3 with TRBJ2-7; 8 bases map to TRBD1. The CDR3 totals 16 residues. V lost 3 bases and J lost 3; bases outside the gene matches: 10. Germline-derived CDR1 and CDR2 are LGHNA and YSLEER. The CDR3, as DNA: TGCGCCAGCAGCCACGAGGCCGGGACAGGCTTCTACGAGCAGTACTTC. It specifies CASSHEAGTGFYEQYF.

This clonotype was seen only a few times. J is TRBJ2-7 and V is TRBV6-5, with D perhaps TRBD1 (6 bases). The CDR3 consists of 14 residues. V was cut by 6 bases and J by 0 bases, with 12 bases left in between. Looked up from germline, CDR1 is MNHEY and CDR2 is SVGAGI. The CDR3 loop is CASRGTSSSYEQYF. In nucleotides, the CDR3 is TGTGCCAGCAGGGGGACATCCAGCTCCTACGAGCAGTACTTC.

The DNA of the CDR3 is TGCGCCAGCAGCTTGGGTCGTCAGCCTAACAATGAGCAGTTCTTC. Amino acid sequence: CASSLGRQPNNEQFF. This chain links TRBV5-1 with TRBJ2-1; D not resolved. With 0 bases removed from V and 5 bases from J, the gap between germline ends came to 12 bases. The CDR3 contains 15 residues. Germline loops: CDR1 SGHRS, CDR2 YFSETQ. Full variable domain (rest looked up from reference TRBV5-1 and TRBJ2-1): KAGVTQTPRYLIKTRGQQVTLSCSPISGHRSVSWYQQTPGQGLQFLFEYFSETQRNKGNFPGRFSGRQFSNSRSEMNVSTLELGDSALYLCASSLGRQPNNEQFFGPGTRLTVL.

J is TRBJ1-2 and V is TRBV14, with D perhaps TRBD1 (5 bases). Germline-derived CDR1 and CDR2 are SGHDN and FVKESK. The CDR3 runs 14 residues. Trimming stripped 1 base from V and 7 bases from J, with 13 bases between. The CDR3 protein is CASSQANQQGGYTF. CDR3 DNA sequence: TGTGCCAGCAGCCAAGCTAACCAGCAGGGTGGCTACACCTTC.

This clonotype was counted between two and nine times. The gene calls are TRBV5-1 and TRBJ1-5; tentatively, D is TRBD1 (5 bases). The CDR3 is made up of 15 amino acids. Trimming took 0 bases from V and 6 from J, leaving 13 bases between them. Germline V CDR1 and CDR2: SGHRS, YFSETQ. CDR3 sequence (DNA): TGCGCCAGCAGCTTGGACGGGGGACGGGGTCAGCCCCAGCATTTT. It codes for CASSLDGGRGQPQHF. The full variable domain, with the rest looked up from reference TRBV5-1 and TRBJ1-5, is KAGVTQTPRYLIKTRGQQVTLSCSPISGHRSVSWYQQTPGQGLQFLFEYFSETQRNKGNFPGRFSGRQFSNSRSEMNVSTLELGDSALYLCASSLDGGRGQPQHFGDGTRLSIL.

The rearrangement links TRBV6-2 or TRBV6-3 to TRBJ2-1, with D hard to call. The CDR3 totals 12 residues. Trimming cost V 0 bases and J 9 bases, with 6 bases left between them. The germline gives CDR1 MNHEY, CDR2 SVGEGT. The CDR3 loop is CASSYSLFEQFF. CDR3 bases: TGTGCCAGCAGTTACTCTCTTTTTGAGCAGTTCTTC.

This clonotype was counted between two and nine times. This chain joins TRBV28 and TRBJ2-7; 7 nucleotides match TRBD1. CDR1 is MDHEN, CDR2 SYDVKM, per germline. The V and J ends lost 10 bases and 2 bases, in that order; junction bases with no gene match: 8. The CDR3 has 13 amino acids. DNA of the CDR3: TGTGCCACCCACAACAGGGGTCCCTACGAGCAGTACTTC. Translation: CATHNRGPYEQYF.

The CDR3 region is CASSDWGGSSYEQYF. In nucleotides, the CDR3 is TGCGCCAGCAGTGATTGGGGGGGCAGCTCCTACGAGCAGTACTTC. The chain is built from TRBV10-2 and TRBJ2-7; a weak D match, TRBD2 (7 bases). Germline lookup yields CDR1 WSHSY and CDR2 SAAADI. Trimming pared 3 bases from V and 0 bases from J, leaving 12 bases between. The CDR3 consists of 15 residues.

This clonotype occurred a few times. V and J are TRBV9 and TRBJ1-2; D possibly corresponds to TRBD1 (6 bases). This CDR3 spans 15 amino acids. V was shortened by 4 bases and J by 0 bases, with 13 bases between the two germline ends. Germline CDR1 and CDR2: SGDLS and YYNGEE. The DNA of the CDR3 is TGTGCCAGCAGCCCCGATGGGGACACTAACTATGGCTACACCTTC. Amino acid sequence: CASSPDGDTNYGYTF.

Ten or more counts support this clonotype. This chain uses TRBV4-3 with TRBJ2-6, with 11 bases identical to TRBD1. Germline V gene sequence: CDR1 LGHNA, CDR2 YSLEER. J lost 9 bases, V lost 4 bases, and 5 bases had no gene match. This CDR3 is built from 15 residues. CDR3 sequence (DNA): TGCGCCAGCAGCCCCAGGACAGGGGGCGACAACGTCCTGACTTTC. Protein: CASSPRTGGDNVLTF.

This clonotype was seen a handful of times. CDR3 coding DNA: TGTGCCAGCAGCTTGGTATCATTAGCGGAGTACTTC. This codes for CASSLVSLAEYF. The chain joins TRBV5-6 to TRBJ2-5; possibly TRBD2 for D (6 bases). This CDR3 comprises 12 residues. The germline CDR1 and CDR2 sequences are SGHDT and YYEEEE. V lost 0 bases to trimming and J lost 12 bases, with 12 bases between them.

Regarding this clonotype: A much larger clonotype is one base distant, so this may be a read error. This chain joins TRBV10-3 and TRBJ1-1; the D gene is possibly TRBD1 (5 bases). CDR1 is ENHRY, CDR2 SYGVKD, per germline. The CDR3 is 14 residues long. The CDR3 sequence is CTISEGPMNTEAFF. The CDR3, as DNA: TGTACCATCAGTGAGGGACCGATGAACACTGAAGCTTTCTTT.

In its sample, this clonotype was seen many times. The chain recombines TRBV9 with TRBJ2-5; 10 bases are a match to TRBD2. CDR1 and CDR2 from the germline V gene are SGDLS and YYNGEE. This CDR3 spans 17 amino acids. V trimming: 0 bases; J trimming: 1 base; junction bases outside the gene matches: 6. CDR3: CASSVASGGGFQETQYF. The CDR3 nucleotides are TGTGCCAGCAGCGTAGCTAGCGGGGGCGGTTTCCAAGAGACCCAGTACTTC. The entire variable domain, with the rest obtained from reference TRBV9 and TRBJ2-5, is as follows: DSGVTQTPKHLITATGQRVTLRCSPRSGDLSVYWYQQSLDQGLQFLIQYYNGEERAKGNILERFSAQQFPDLHSELNLSSLELGDSALYFCASSVASGGGFQETQYFGPGTRLLVL.

This clonotype has only a few counts. The chain uses TRBV6-5 and TRBJ2-1, with D possibly TRBD1 on 5 matching bases. The CDR3 extends over 15 amino acids. The germline CDR1 and CDR2 sequences are MNHEY and SVGAGI. V lost 2 bases and J 7 bases, leaving 15 bases between the germline ends. CDR3 sequence (DNA): TGTGCCAGCAGTTACGTCTTAAGGGGTAGGAATGAGCAGTTCTTC. Its translation is CASSYVLRGRNEQFF.

The sample holds a few counts of this clonotype. This chain uses TRBV20-1 with TRBJ2-7; no clear D gene. The CDR3 covers 12 residues. V was shortened by 3 bases and J by 1 base, with 7 bases between the two germline ends. CDR1 is DFQATT and CDR2 is SNEGSKA in the germline V gene (reference sequence). As DNA, the CDR3 is TGCAGTGCTAGGTCCGGGTCCTACGAGCAGTACTTC. Amino acid sequence: CSARSGSYEQYF.

Concerning this clonotype itself: A much larger clone lies a single base off, so this may be a read error. V and J are TRBV3-1 and TRBJ1-2; D call uncertain. There are 14 residues in the CDR3. Germline CDR1 is LGHDT and CDR2 is YNNKEL (reference sequence). CDR3 protein: CASSPLQERYDYTF. The CDR3 bases are TGTGCCAGCAGCCCCCTGCAGGAGCGGTATGACTACACCTTC.

Only a few counts were recorded for this clonotype. The chain uses TRBV4-3 and TRBJ1-2, with D unclear. Trimming removed 2 bases at V and 0 bases at J, with 13 bases between. There are 16 residues in the CDR3. CDR1 is LGHNA, CDR2 YSLEER, per germline. The CDR3 loop reads CASSQFKADPNYGYTF. Here the CDR3 DNA reads TGCGCCAGCAGCCAATTTAAGGCAGACCCTAACTATGGCTACACCTTC.

This clonotype was counted a few times. The chain uses TRBV6-2 or TRBV6-3 and TRBJ2-7; the D is unclear. Trimming left V 6 bases short and J 2 bases short, with 17 bases between. The CDR3 has 15 residues. Germline CDR1 and CDR2: MNHEY and SVGEGT. For the CDR3, the DNA is TGTGCCAGCAGCAACACACGGACCGCAGCCTACGAGCAGTACTTC. Translated: CASSNTRTAAYEQYF.